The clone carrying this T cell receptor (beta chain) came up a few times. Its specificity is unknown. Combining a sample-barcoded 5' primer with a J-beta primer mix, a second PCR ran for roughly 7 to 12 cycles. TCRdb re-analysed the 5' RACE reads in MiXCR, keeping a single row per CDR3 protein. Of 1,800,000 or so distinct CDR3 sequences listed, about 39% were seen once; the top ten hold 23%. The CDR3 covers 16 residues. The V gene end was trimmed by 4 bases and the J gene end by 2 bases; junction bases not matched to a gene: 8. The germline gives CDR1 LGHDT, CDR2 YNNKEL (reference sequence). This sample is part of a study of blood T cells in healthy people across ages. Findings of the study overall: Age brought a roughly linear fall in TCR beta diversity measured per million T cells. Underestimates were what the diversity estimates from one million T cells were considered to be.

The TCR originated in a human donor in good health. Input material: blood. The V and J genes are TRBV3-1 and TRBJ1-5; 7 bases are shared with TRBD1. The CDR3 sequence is CASSPSGRGRNQPQHF. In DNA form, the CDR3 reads TGTGCCAGCAGCCCCTCAGGGAGGGGGCGCAATCAGCCCCAGCATTTT. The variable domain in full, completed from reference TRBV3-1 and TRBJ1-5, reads DTAVSQTPKYLVTQMGNDKSIKCEQNLGHDTMYWYKQDSKKFLKIMFSYNNKELIINETVPNRFSPKSPDKAHLNLHINSLELGDSAVYFCASSPSGRGRNQPQHFGDGTRLSIL.